This T cell receptor beta chain was sequenced for a study of T cell repertoires in cytomegalovirus infection. Study-level information: Newly reported HLA-C-restricted and thoroughly characterized HLA-B-restricted CMV epitopes were employed.

Worth noting for this clonotype: No antigen is known for it.

MiXCR was run by TCRdb on the reads, yielding one entry per CDR3 protein. In the table there are 750,000 to 950,000 distinct CDR3 sequences, 25% to 35% of which are singletons. There are 15 residues in the CDR3. V lost 7 bases and J lost 5, with 19 bases in between. Germline-derived CDR1 and CDR2 are MNHNS and SASEGT. Overall study findings and caveats: HLA-C-restricted CMV-specific TCR beta clonotypes prevailed in the ex vivo response. Cumulative public TCR beta family frequency identified CMV carriers with the relevant HLA.

The chain uses TRBV6-1 and TRBJ2-3; D may be TRBD1 or TRBD2 (6 bases each). This clonotype was obtained from a human donor in good health (CMV status not recorded). Some clones in this sample may be carry-over from other donors' samples. The sample was cultured CD8+ T cells from PBMCs, taken from culture after CMV antigen stimulation. The CDR3 loop is CASTYHEGGLDTQYF. The CDR3 region has the DNA TGTGCCAGCACCTATCACGAGGGGGGCCTAGATACGCAGTATTTT.